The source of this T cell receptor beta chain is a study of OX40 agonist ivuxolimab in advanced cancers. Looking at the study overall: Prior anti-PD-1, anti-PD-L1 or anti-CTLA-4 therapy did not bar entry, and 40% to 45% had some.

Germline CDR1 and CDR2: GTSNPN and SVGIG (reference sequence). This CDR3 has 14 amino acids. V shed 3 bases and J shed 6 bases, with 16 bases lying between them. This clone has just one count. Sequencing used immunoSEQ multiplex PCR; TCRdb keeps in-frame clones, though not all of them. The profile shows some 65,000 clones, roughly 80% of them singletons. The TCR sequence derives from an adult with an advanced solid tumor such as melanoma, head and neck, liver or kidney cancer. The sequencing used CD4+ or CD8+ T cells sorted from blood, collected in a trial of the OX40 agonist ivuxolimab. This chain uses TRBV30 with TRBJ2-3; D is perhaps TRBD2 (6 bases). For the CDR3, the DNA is TGTGCCTGGAGAAGTGGAGGGCCGGCTGATACGCAGTATTTT. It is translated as CAWRSGGPADTQYF.